The clone carrying this TCR beta chain was found a few times. Original processing notes: Researchers report that nucleated cell counts were estimated from reference gene primer amplification. Assay: immunoSEQ multiplex PCR; the TCRdb copy retains only in-frame clones and omits some. The D gene and trimming were derived from the DNA, and the V and J assignments and clone size from that table. The sample has some 78,000 clones; 70% to 90% are singletons. This sample was taken from a study of blood T cell repertoires in COVID-19. Study-wide background: PBMCs, B-cell-depleted T cells, or T cells provided the cDNA or gDNA that made up the material.

The germline V gene has CDR1 MGHDK and CDR2 SYGVNS. This CDR3 comprises 13 residues. V lost 4 bases to trimming and J lost 7 bases, with 11 bases between them. Material for sequencing was peripheral blood. The sequence derives from an elderly woman with active or convalescent COVID-19. J is TRBJ1-5 and V is TRBV25-1; D is undetermined. The CDR3 loop reads CASSGGSGQPQHF. CDR3 in DNA: TGTGCCAGCAGTGGAGGGTCTGGCCAGCCCCAGCATTTT.